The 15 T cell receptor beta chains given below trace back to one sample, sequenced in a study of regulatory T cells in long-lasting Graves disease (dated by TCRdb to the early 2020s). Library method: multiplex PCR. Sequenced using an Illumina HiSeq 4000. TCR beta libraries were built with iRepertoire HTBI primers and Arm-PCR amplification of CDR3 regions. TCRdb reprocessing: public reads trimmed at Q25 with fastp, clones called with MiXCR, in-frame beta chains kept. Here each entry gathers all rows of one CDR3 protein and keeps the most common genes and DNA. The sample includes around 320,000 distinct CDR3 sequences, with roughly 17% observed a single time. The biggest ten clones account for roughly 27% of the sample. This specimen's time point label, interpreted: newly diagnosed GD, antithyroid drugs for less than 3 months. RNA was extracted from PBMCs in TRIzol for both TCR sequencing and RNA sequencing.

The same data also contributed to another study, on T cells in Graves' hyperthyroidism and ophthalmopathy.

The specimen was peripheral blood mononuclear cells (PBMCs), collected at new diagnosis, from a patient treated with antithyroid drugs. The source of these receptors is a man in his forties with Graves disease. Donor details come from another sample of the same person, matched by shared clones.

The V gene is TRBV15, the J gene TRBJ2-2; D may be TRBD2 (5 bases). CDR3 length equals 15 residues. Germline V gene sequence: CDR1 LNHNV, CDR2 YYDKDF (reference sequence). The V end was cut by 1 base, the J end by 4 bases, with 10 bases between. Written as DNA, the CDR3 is TGTGCCACCAGCAGAGTCGGAGGAAGCACCGGGGAGCTGTTTTTT. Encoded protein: CATSRVGGSTGELFF.

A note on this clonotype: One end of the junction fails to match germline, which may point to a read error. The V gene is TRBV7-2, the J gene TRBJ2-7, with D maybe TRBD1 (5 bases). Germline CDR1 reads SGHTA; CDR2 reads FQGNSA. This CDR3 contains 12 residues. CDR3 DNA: TGTGCCGGCAGTCCACAGGCGTACGAGCAGTACTTC. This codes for CAGSPQAYEQYF.

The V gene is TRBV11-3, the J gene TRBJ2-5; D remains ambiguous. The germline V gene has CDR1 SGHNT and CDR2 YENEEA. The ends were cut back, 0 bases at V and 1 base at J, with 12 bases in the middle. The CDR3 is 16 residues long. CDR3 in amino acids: CASSLDGSTSQETQYF. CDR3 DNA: TGTGCCAGCAGCTTAGATGGTAGTACCTCCCAAGAGACCCAGTACTTC.

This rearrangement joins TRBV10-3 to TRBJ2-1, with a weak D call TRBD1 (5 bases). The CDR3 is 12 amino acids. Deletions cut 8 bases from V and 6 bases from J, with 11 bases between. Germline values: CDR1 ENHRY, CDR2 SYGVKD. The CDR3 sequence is CAIGRGGNEQFF. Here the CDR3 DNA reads TGTGCCATCGGAAGGGGCGGCAATGAGCAGTTCTTC.

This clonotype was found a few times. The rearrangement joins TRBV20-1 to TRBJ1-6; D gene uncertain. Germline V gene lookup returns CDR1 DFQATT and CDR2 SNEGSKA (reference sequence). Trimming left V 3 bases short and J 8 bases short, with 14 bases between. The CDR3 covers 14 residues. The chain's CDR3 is CSARGEGNDSPLHF. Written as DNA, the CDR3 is TGCAGTGCTAGGGGTGAGGGTAACGATTCACCCCTCCACTTT.

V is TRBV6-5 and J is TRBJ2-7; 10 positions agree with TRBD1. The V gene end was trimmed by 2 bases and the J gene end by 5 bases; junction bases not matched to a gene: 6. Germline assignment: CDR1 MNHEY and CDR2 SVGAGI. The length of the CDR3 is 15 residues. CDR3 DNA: TGTGCCAGCAGTTACATTCCGGGACAGGGGAACGAGCAGTACTTC. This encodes CASSYIPGQGNEQYF.

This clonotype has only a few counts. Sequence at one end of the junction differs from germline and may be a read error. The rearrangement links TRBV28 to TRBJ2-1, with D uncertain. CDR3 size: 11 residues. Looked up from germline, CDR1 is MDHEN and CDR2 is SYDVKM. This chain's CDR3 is CLVRVNNQQFF. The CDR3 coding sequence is TGTTTGGTAAGGGTCAACAATCAGCAGTTCTTC.

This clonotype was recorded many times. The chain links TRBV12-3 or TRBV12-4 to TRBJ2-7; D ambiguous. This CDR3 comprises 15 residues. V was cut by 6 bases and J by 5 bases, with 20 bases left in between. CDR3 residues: CASSAPTLLRHEQYF. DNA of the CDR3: TGTGCCAGCAGCGCACCGACACTCCTCCGGCACGAGCAGTACTTC.

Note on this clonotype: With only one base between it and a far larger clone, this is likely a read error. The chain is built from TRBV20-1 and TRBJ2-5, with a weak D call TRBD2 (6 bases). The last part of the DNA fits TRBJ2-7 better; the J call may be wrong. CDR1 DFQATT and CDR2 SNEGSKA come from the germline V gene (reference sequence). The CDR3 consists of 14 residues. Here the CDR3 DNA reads TGCAGTGCTAGTCTCTCTAGCGCGACCTGCGAGCAGTACTTC. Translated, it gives CSASLSSATCEQYF.

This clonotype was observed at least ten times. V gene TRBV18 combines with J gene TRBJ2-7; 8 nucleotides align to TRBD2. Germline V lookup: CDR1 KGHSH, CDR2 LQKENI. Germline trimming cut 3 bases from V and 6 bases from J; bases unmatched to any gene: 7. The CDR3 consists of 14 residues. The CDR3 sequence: CASSPGGGSVEQYF. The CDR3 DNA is TGTGCCAGCTCACCTGGCGGGGGGTCTGTCGAGCAGTACTTC.

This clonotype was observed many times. CDR3: CATSRMGQNSPLHF. DNA of the CDR3: TGTGCCACCAGCAGGATGGGACAGAATTCACCCCTCCACTTT. The genes are TRBV15 and TRBJ1-6; 7 nucleotides agree with TRBD1. Trimming took 3 bases from V and 7 from J; bases not matched to a gene: 3. The CDR3 consists of 14 residues. Germline CDR1 reads LNHNV; CDR2 reads YYDKDF (reference sequence). Drawing the rest from reference TRBV15 and TRBJ1-6, the complete variable domain is DAMVIQNPRYQVTQFGKPVTLSCSQTLNHNVMYWYQQKSSQAPKLLFHYYDKDFNNEADTPDNFQSRRPNTSFCFLDIRSPGLGDTAMYLCATSRMGQNSPLHFGNGTRLTVT.

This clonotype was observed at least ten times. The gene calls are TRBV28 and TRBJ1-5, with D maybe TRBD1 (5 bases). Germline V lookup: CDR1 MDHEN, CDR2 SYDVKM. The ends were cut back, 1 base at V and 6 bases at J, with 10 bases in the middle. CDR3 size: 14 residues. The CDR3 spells CASSLLVGGQPQHF. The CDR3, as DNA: TGTGCCAGCAGTTTATTAGTCGGGGGTCAGCCCCAGCATTTT.

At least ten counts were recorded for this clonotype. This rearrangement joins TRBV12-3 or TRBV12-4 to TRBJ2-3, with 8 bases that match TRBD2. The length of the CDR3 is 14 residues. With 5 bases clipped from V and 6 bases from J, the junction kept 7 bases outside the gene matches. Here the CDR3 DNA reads TGTGCCAGCAGTATTTCGGGCGGGGGGGATACGCAGTATTTT. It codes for CASSISGGGDTQYF.

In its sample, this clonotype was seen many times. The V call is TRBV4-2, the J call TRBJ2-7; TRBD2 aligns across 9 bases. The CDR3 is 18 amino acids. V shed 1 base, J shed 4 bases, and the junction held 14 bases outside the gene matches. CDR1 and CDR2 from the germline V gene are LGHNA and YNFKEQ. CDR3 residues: CASSQVEAGGGLQYEQYF. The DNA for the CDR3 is TGTGCCAGCAGCCAAGTGGAAGCGGGGGGCGGACTACAGTACGAGCAGTACTTC.

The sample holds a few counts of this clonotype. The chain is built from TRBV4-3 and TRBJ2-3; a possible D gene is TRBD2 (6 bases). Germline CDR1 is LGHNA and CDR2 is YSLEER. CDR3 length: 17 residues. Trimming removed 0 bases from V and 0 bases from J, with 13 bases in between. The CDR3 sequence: CASSQDQIGTSTDTQYF. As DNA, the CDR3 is TGCGCCAGCAGCCAAGATCAGATTGGGACTAGCACAGATACGCAGTATTTT.